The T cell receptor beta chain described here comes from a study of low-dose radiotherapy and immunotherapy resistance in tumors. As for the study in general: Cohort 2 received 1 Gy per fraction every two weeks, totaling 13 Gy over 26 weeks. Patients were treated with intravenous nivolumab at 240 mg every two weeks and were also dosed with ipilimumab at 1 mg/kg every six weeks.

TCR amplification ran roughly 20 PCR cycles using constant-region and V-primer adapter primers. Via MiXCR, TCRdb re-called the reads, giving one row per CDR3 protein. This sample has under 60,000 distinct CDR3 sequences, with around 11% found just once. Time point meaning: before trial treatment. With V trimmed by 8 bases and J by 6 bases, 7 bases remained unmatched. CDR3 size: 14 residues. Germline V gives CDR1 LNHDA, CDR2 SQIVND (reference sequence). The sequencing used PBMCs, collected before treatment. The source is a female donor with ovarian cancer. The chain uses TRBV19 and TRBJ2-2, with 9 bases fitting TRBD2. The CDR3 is CASRGSGSSGELFF. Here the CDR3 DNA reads TGTGCCAGTCGGGGTAGCGGGAGTTCCGGGGAGCTGTTTTTT.